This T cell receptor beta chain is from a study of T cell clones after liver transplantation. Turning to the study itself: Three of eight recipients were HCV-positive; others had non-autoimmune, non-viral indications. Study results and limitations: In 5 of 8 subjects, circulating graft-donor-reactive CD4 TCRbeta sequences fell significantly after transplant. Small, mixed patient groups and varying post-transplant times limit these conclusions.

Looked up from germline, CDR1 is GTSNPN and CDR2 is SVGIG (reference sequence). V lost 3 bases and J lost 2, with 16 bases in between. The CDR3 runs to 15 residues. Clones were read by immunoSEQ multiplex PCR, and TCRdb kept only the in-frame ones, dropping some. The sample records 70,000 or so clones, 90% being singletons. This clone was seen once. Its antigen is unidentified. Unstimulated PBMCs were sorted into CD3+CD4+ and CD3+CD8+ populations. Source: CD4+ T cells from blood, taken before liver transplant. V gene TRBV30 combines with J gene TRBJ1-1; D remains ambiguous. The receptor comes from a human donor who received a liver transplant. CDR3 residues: CAWRASRTANTEAFF. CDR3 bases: TGTGCCTGGAGGGCGTCAAGGACGGCAAACACTGAAGCTTTCTTT.